These 21 T cell receptor beta chains were all obtained from the same sample, sequenced in a study of cytomegalovirus exposure and HLA in healthy donors. Sequencing was performed with immunoSEQ multiplex PCR; in TCRdb, only in-frame clones are kept and a portion is missing. The sample has some 49,000 clones; 90% to 95% are singletons. The sequencing sample was made of PBMCs. Receptors originate from a woman younger than 30 in good health and CMV-seropositive.

The genes are TRBV7-2 and TRBJ2-2, with D perhaps TRBD2 (6 bases). Trimming took off 1 base at V and 0 bases at J, with 9 bases between the two ends. There are 16 residues in the CDR3. Germline V gene sequence: CDR1 SGHTA, CDR2 FQGNSA. This chain's CDR3 is CASSLVGGTNTGELFF. The CDR3, as DNA: TGTGCCAGCAGCTTAGTGGGCGGGACGAACACCGGGGAGCTGTTTTTT. The full variable domain, rest sourced from reference TRBV7-2 and TRBJ2-2, is GAGVSQSPSNKVTEKGKDVELRCDPISGHTALYWYRQSLGQGLEFLIYFQGNSAPDKSGLPSDRFSAERTGGSVSTLTIQRTQQEDSAVYLCASSLVGGTNTGELFFGEGSRLTVL.

The chain employs TRBV14 and TRBJ1-1, with D perhaps matching TRBD1 (6 bases). The CDR3 has 13 amino acids. Germline loops: CDR1 SGHDN, CDR2 FVKESK. Trimming removed 4 bases from V and 4 bases from J, with 10 bases in between. CDR3 amino acids: CASSLNRATEAFF. As DNA, the CDR3 is TGTGCCAGCAGCCTCAACAGGGCCACTGAAGCTTTCTTT.

The chain is built from TRBV19 and TRBJ2-5, with 10 bases matching TRBD2. This CDR3 has 16 residues. Germline V CDR1 and CDR2: LNHDA, SQIVND (reference sequence). Trimming took 1 base from V and 3 from J; bases not matched to a gene: 5. The CDR3 DNA reads as TGTGCCAGTAGTATAGGACTAGCGGGCGGAGAAGAGACCCAGTACTTC. Translation: CASSIGLAGGEETQYF. Full variable domain (outside the CDR3, taken from reference TRBV19 and TRBJ2-5): DGGITQSPKYLFRKEGQNVTLSCEQNLNHDAMYWYRQDPGQGLRLIYYSQIVNDFQKGDIAEGYSVSREKKESFPLTVTSAQKNPTAFYLCASSIGLAGGEETQYFGPGTRLLVL.

The chain carries TRBV27 and TRBJ2-2; 7 bases match TRBD1. CDR3 size: 16 residues. V lost 5 bases, J lost 1 base, and 7 bases stayed unmatched. Germline V gene lookup returns CDR1 MNHEY and CDR2 SMNVEV (reference sequence). CDR3 protein: CASSQGQALNTGELFF. The DNA for the CDR3 is TGTGCCAGCAGTCAAGGACAGGCCCTGAACACCGGGGAGCTGTTTTTT.

The rearrangement links TRBV11-2 to TRBJ2-7; no firm D call. Between the trimmed V and J ends, which lost 4 bases and 5 bases, there was a span of 9 bases. CDR1 and CDR2 (germline): SGHAT, FQNNGV. The CDR3 consists of 12 residues. The CDR3 nucleotides are TGTGCCAGCAGCTCCCTGATAGACGAGCAGTACTTC. This encodes CASSSLIDEQYF.

The gene calls are TRBV28 and TRBJ1-1, with 11 bases lining up with TRBD1. Germline values: CDR1 MDHEN, CDR2 SYDVKM. The CDR3 loop spans 16 amino acids. The V gene end was trimmed by 6 bases and the J gene end by 1 base; junction bases not matched to a gene: 7. CDR3 region: CASRNRDRGSNTEAFF. Here the CDR3 DNA reads TGTGCCAGCAGAAACCGGGACAGGGGGTCGAACACTGAAGCTTTCTTT.

This sequence joins TRBV4-1 and TRBJ1-2, with 7 positions matching TRBD1. The CDR3 has 18 residues. V was clipped by 0 bases and J by 1 base; unmatched bases: 11. Germline CDR1 reads MGHRA; CDR2 reads YSYEKL. CDR3 coding DNA: TGCGCCAGCAGCCAAGACGGTGGTGGGACAGCAAATAACTATGGCTACACCTTC. Its translation: CASSQDGGGTANNYGYTF.

The chain combines TRBV10-3 with TRBJ1-5; no reliable D call. The V gene lost 6 bases and the J gene lost 6 bases, with 12 bases spanning the gap. The germline V gene encodes CDR1 ENHRY and CDR2 SYGVKD. This CDR3 has 13 amino acids. The CDR3 bases are TGTGCCATCAGGGACTCATTAGGTCAGCCCCAGCATTTT. Amino acids: CAIRDSLGQPQHF.

The rearrangement joins TRBV5-6 to TRBJ1-2; 9 bases map to TRBD1. The CDR3 spans 15 residues. Germline V CDR1 and CDR2: SGHDT, YYEEEE. Germline trimming cut 3 bases from V and 2 bases from J; bases unmatched to any gene: 5. As DNA, the CDR3 is TGTGCCAGCAGCTCGCCGACAGGGGGGAACTATGGCTACACCTTC. Its translation is CASSSPTGGNYGYTF.

The chain couples TRBV6-6 to TRBJ2-7; 7 nucleotides align to TRBD1. V was pared by 1 base and J by 3 bases, with 6 bases of the junction left unmatched. In germline, CDR1 is MNHNY, CDR2 SVGAGI (reference sequence). This CDR3 has 15 residues. CDR3: CASSYLSDRDYEQYF. For the CDR3, the DNA is TGTGCCAGCAGTTACTTATCTGACAGGGACTACGAGCAGTACTTC.

The chain couples TRBV6-1 to TRBJ2-3; D unresolved. CDR3 size: 15 residues. Germline-derived CDR1 and CDR2 are MNHNS and SASEGT. Trimming pared 3 bases from V and 0 bases from J, leaving 10 bases between. The CDR3 coding sequence is TGTGCCAGCAGTGATACGATCGGGAGCACAGATACGCAGTATTTT. It encodes CASSDTIGSTDTQYF.

The rearrangement joins TRBV20-1 to TRBJ1-1; D is uncertain. Trimming cost V 5 bases and J 12 bases, with 13 bases left between them. CDR3 length equals 10 residues. Germline values: CDR1 DFQATT, CDR2 SNEGSKA (reference sequence). In nucleotides, the CDR3 is TGCAGTGCTCTCGGCCCACTAACTTTCTTT. This translates into CSALGPLTFF.

This chain links TRBV30 with TRBJ2-5; the D gene is possibly TRBD1 (5 bases). Per germline, CDR1 GTSNPN and CDR2 SVGIG (reference sequence). The CDR3 contains 12 residues. V was cut by 2 bases and J by 2 bases, with 6 bases left in between. CDR3: CAWSRQQETQYF. The CDR3 DNA reads TGTGCCTGGAGTCGACAGCAAGAGACCCAGTACTTC.

The V call is TRBV19, the J call TRBJ1-2; 8 bases align to TRBD1. The CDR3 is 14 amino acids. J gave up 1 base and V 5 bases, and 3 bases lay outside the gene matches. Germline CDR1 and CDR2: LNHDA and SQIVND (reference sequence). The CDR3 region is CASSDRGNNYGYTF. The CDR3 bases are TGTGCCAGTAGTGACAGGGGAAATAACTATGGCTACACCTTC.

V usage is TRBV5-1 and J usage is TRBJ2-1, with 10 bases aligning to TRBD2. The V gene's germline CDR1 is SGHRS and CDR2 YFSETQ. Trimming cost V 4 bases and J 5 bases; bases outside gene matches: 6. The CDR3 runs to 15 residues. CDR3 in amino acids: CASSPASGSDNEQFF. The DNA of the CDR3 is TGCGCCAGCAGCCCCGCTAGCGGGAGTGACAATGAGCAGTTCTTC.

The chain couples TRBV11-3 to TRBJ1-1; D ambiguous. Germline V CDR1 and CDR2: SGHNT, YENEEA. V was trimmed by 1 base and J by 5 bases, leaving 11 bases between them. CDR3 length equals 14 residues. Here the CDR3 reads CASSLGAEATEAFF. The CDR3 nucleotides are TGTGCCAGCAGCTTAGGCGCAGAGGCGACTGAAGCTTTCTTT.

The chain couples TRBV11-3 to TRBJ2-3; D gene uncertain. In germline, CDR1 is SGHNT, CDR2 YENEEA. Trimming took off 1 base at V and 6 bases at J, with 8 bases between the two ends. This CDR3 region has 13 residues. The CDR3 DNA reads TGTGCCAGCAGCTTAGCTTTGTCGGATACGCAGTATTTT. Translating gives CASSLALSDTQYF.

The V and J genes are TRBV4-1 and TRBJ1-1; 7 nucleotides line up with TRBD1. Trimming took 0 bases from V and 3 from J; bases not matched to a gene: 16. This CDR3 is built from 19 residues. Germline lookup yields CDR1 MGHRA and CDR2 YSYEKL. The CDR3 loop reads CASSQDRGRGVFADTEAFF. The CDR3, as DNA: TGCGCCAGCAGCCAAGATAGGGGGCGCGGGGTTTTCGCGGACACTGAAGCTTTCTTT.

This rearrangement joins TRBV7-9 to TRBJ2-3, with 8 nucleotides matching TRBD1. Trimming removed 4 bases from V and 1 base from J; junction bases left unmatched: 4. This CDR3 is built from 15 residues. In germline, CDR1 is SEHNR, CDR2 FQNEAQ (reference sequence). The CDR3 nucleotides read TGTGCCAGCAGCTCGGACAGGGTGGGCACAGATACGCAGTATTTT. Translation: CASSSDRVGTDTQYF. Full variable domain (outside the CDR3, taken from reference TRBV7-9 and TRBJ2-3): DTGVSQNPRHKITKRGQNVTFRCDPISEHNRLYWYRQTLGQGPEFLTYFQNEAQLEKSRLLSDRFSAERPKGSFSTLEIQRTEQGDSAMYLCASSSDRVGTDTQYFGPGTRLTVL.

The chain couples TRBV5-4 to TRBJ1-1; a possible D gene is TRBD1 (6 bases). CDR3 size: 15 residues. CDR1 and CDR2 from the germline V gene are SGHNT and YYREEE (reference sequence). Deletions cut 0 bases from V and 0 bases from J, with 9 bases between. The CDR3 protein is CASSLDGGLNTEAFF. As DNA, the CDR3 is TGTGCCAGCAGCTTGGACGGGGGGCTGAACACTGAAGCTTTCTTT.

V and J are TRBV6-1 and TRBJ1-5, with D hard to call. V lost 4 bases, J lost 0 bases, and 19 bases lay in between. CDR1 MNHNS and CDR2 SASEGT come from the germline V gene. The CDR3 is 18 amino acids. In nucleotides, the CDR3 is TGTGCCAGCAGTGCAGGAGCCATTAGGGAGTATAGCAATCAGCCCCAGCATTTT. Its translation is CASSAGAIREYSNQPQHF.